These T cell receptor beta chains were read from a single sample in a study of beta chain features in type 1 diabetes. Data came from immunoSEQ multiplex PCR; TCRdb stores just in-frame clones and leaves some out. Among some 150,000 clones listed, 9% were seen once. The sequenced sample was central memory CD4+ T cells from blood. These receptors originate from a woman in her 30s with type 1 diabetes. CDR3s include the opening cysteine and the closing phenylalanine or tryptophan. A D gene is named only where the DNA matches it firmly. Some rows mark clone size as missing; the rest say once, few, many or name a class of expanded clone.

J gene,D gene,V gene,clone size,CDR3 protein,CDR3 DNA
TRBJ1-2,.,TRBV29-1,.,CSVGGRGTYGYTF,TGCAGCGTTGGCGGCAGGGGAACTTATGGCTACACCTTC
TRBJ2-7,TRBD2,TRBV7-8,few,CASSPRDYSYEQYF,TGTGCCAGCAGCCCCCGGGACTACTCCTACGAGCAGTACTTC
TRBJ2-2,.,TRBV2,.,CASRLERNTGELFF,TGTGCCAGCAGGCTGGAGCGGAACACCGGGGAGCTGTTTTTT
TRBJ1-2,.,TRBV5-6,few,CASSLGSGQLFYGYTF,TGTGCCAGCAGCTTAGGTTCGGGACAATTGTTCTATGGCTACACCTTC
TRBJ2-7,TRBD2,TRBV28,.,CASSSGTSGRRTYEQYF,TGTGCCAGCAGCTCCGGGACTAGCGGGAGGCGTACCTACGAGCAGTACTTC
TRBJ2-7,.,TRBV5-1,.,CASSTNTDYSYEQYF,TGCGCCAGCAGCACCAATACGGACTACTCCTACGAGCAGTACTTC
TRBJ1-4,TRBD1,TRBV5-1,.,CASSLYPGQGSEEKLFF,TGCGCCAGCAGCTTGTACCCGGGACAGGGCAGCGAGGAAAAACTGTTTTTT
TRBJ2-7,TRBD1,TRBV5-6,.,CASSLGTGQGNEQYF,TGTGCCAGCAGCTTGGGGACCGGACAGGGTAACGAGCAGTACTTC
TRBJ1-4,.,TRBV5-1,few,CASSLDSLNEKLFF,TGCGCCAGCAGCTTAGACAGCCTAAATGAAAAACTGTTTTTT
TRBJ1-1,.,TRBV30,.,CAWSYRATEAFF,TGTGCCTGGAGTTACAGGGCCACTGAAGCTTTCTTT
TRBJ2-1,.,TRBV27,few,CASSSIRPTESSYNEQFF,TGTGCCAGCAGTTCGATACGCCCCACAGAGAGCTCCTACAATGAGCAGTTCTTC
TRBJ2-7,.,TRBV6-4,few,CASSDTGITYEQYF,TGTGCCAGCAGTGACACAGGGATTACCTACGAGCAGTACTTC
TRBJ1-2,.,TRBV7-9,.,CASSPWGGTNYGYTF,TGTGCCAGCAGCCCCTGGGGGGGCACTAACTATGGCTACACCTTC
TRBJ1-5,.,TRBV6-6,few,CASIKQGAQPQHF,TGTGCCAGCATAAAACAGGGTGCGCAGCCCCAGCATTTT
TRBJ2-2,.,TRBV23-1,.,CASSQSPPGQTTGELFF,TGCGCCAGCAGTCAATCTCCACCAGGGCAGACCACCGGGGAGCTGTTTTTT
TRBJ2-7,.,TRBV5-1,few,CASRAETYEQYF,TGCGCCAGCAGAGCGGAGACTTACGAGCAGTACTTC
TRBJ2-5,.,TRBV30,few,CAWSRDSYQETQYF,TGTGCCTGGAGCCGGGACTCGTACCAAGAGACCCAGTACTTC
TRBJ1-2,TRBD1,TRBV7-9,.,CASSLTGGLDGNYGYTF,TGTGCCAGCAGCTTAACAGGGGGACTTGATGGGAACTATGGCTACACCTTC
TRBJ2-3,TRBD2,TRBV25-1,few,CASSVAGGPDTQYF,TGTGCCAGCAGTGTTGCGGGAGGTCCAGATACGCAGTATTTT
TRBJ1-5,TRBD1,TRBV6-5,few,CASRTGSSNQPQHF,TGTGCCAGCAGGACAGGGAGCTCCAATCAGCCCCAGCATTTT
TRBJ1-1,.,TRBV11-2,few,CASSFIKNTEAFF,TGTGCCAGCAGCTTTATAAAGAACACTGAAGCTTTCTTT
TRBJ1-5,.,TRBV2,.,CASSVGEFNQPQHF,TGTGCCAGCAGTGTCGGGGAATTCAATCAGCCCCAGCATTTT
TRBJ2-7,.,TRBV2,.,CASKSTGPSYEQYF,TGTGCCAGCAAATCGACAGGCCCCTCCTACGAGCAGTACTTC
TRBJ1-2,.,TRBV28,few,CASSLSLTGVSPYGYTF,TGTGCCAGCAGTTTGAGCCTGACCGGGGTATCTCCGTATGGCTACACCTTC
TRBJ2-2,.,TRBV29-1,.,CSVGGQSSNTGELFF,TGCAGCGTTGGAGGACAGTCATCGAACACCGGGGAGCTGTTTTTT
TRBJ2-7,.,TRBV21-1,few,CASRVGGYEQYF,TGTGCCAGCAGGGTAGGGGGCTACGAGCAGTACTTC
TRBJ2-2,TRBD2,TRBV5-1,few,CASRSTSGSGGELFF,TGCGCCAGCAGATCGACTAGCGGGAGTGGTGGGGAGCTGTTTTTT
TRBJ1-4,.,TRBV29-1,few,CSVVSSTNEKLFF,TGCAGCGTTGTTAGTTCAACTAATGAAAAACTGTTTTTT
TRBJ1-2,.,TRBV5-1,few,CASSLDLSQVVF,TGCGCCAGCAGCTTGGATCTCTCCCAGGTAGTCTTC
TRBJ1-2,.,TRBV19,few,CASSNRDYGYTF,TGTGCCAGTAGTAACAGGGACTATGGCTACACCTTC
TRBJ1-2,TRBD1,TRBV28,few,CASRPGTGYGYTF,TGTGCCAGCAGGCCCGGGACAGGCTATGGCTACACCTTC
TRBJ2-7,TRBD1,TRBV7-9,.,CASSRSGQGAHEQYF,TGTGCCAGCAGCCGCTCTGGGCAGGGGGCGCACGAGCAGTACTTC
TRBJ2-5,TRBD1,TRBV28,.,CASNQGQGLETQYF,TGTGCCAGCAATCAGGGACAGGGGTTAGAGACCCAGTACTTC
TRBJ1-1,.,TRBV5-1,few,CASSLFGGDTEAFF,TGCGCCAGCAGCCTTTTCGGGGGAGACACTGAAGCTTTCTTT
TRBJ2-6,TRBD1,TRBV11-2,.,CASSWLPGQGSGANVLTF,TGTGCCAGCAGCTGGCTTCCGGGACAGGGCTCTGGGGCCAACGTCCTGACTTTC
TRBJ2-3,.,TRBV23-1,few,CASLKAAGHGTDTQYF,TGCGCCAGTCTCAAGGCAGCGGGACATGGCACAGATACGCAGTATTTT
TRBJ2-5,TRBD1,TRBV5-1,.,CASSLVGTVQETQYF,TGCGCCAGCAGCTTGGTCGGGACAGTACAAGAGACCCAGTACTTC
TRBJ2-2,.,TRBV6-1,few,CASSDRTTNTGELFF,TGTGCCAGCAGTGACCGGACAACGAACACCGGGGAGCTGTTTTTT
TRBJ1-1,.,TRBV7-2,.,CASSSRQVTEAFF,TGTGCCAGCAGCTCGAGACAGGTCACTGAAGCTTTCTTT
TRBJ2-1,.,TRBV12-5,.,CASGLGRGSYNEQFF,TGTGCTAGTGGTTTGGGAAGGGGATCCTACAATGAGCAGTTCTTC
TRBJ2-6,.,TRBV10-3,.,CAISLYSGANVLTF,TGTGCCATCAGTTTATACTCTGGGGCCAACGTCCTGACTTTC
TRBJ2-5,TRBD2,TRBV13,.,CASSLGTSGRAVADSGTQYF,TGTGCCAGCAGCTTAGGCACTAGCGGGAGGGCCGTGGCGGATTCAGGGACCCAGTACTTC
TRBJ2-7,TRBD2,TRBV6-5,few,CASKMVGAGDYEQYF,TGTGCCAGCAAAATGGTTGGAGCGGGAGACTACGAGCAGTACTTC
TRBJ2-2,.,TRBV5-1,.,CASSLGSGSGELFF,TGCGCCAGCAGCTTGGGTTCCGGGTCCGGGGAGCTGTTTTTT
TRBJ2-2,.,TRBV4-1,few,CASSPEFVRSLGELFF,TGCGCCAGCAGCCCTGAGTTCGTTCGATCGCTCGGGGAGCTGTTTTTT
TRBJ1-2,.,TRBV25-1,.,CASTPSRQVLYGYTF,TGTGCCAGCACTCCCTCCCGACAGGTACTATATGGCTACACCTTC
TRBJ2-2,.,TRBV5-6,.,CASSRQGAGELFF,TGTGCCAGCAGCCGTCAGGGCGCCGGGGAGCTGTTTTTT
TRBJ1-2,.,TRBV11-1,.,CASSLAGTDGRYGYTF,TGTGCCAGCAGCTTAGCCGGGACTGACGGACGCTATGGCTACACCTTC
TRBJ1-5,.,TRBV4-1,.,CASSQFAGGDSNQPQHF,TGCGCCAGCAGCCAATTTGCGGGTGGGGATAGCAATCAGCCCCAGCATTTT
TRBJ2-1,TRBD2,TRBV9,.,CASSSNSGSFYNEQFF,TGTGCCAGCAGCTCCAATAGCGGGAGCTTCTACAATGAGCAGTTCTTC
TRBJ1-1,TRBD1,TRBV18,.,CASSFGQDNTEAFF,TGTGCCAGCTCGTTCGGACAGGATAACACTGAAGCTTTCTTT